The 29 T cell receptor beta chains below come from one sample, sequenced in a study of regulatory T cells in long-lasting Graves disease. The sample's time point: newly diagnosed GD, antithyroid drugs for less than 3 months. From PBMCs, RNA was extracted and then used to make the TCR library. Researchers made TCR beta libraries by using iRepertoire HTBI primers and running Arm-PCR on CDR3 regions. TCRdb analysed the multiplex PCR reads with MiXCR anew, one entry per CDR3 protein. Of roughly 500,000 distinct CDR3 sequences in the sample, about 13% were seen once. This sample also belongs to another study, concerning T cells in Graves' hyperthyroidism and ophthalmopathy.

The sequenced sample was peripheral blood mononuclear cells (PBMCs), obtained at new diagnosis, from a patient treated with antithyroid drugs. The source of these receptors is a man aged 25-45 years with Graves disease.

Points on this clonotype: It is likely a read error: a sequence one base away is far more abundant. The V call is TRBV6-6, the J call TRBJ1-5; no definite D call. CDR1 is MNHNY and CDR2 is SVGAGI in the germline V gene (reference sequence). There are 16 residues in the CDR3. The CDR3 is CAGSYDNGLSRQPQHF. DNA of the CDR3: TGTGCCGGCAGTTACGATAACGGACTGTCCCGTCAGCCCCAGCATTTT.

In its sample, this clonotype was seen many times. The J gene is TRBJ1-6, the V gene TRBV28; D not resolved. This CDR3 contains 16 residues. Trimming left V 2 bases short and J 0 bases short, with 8 bases between. Per the germline V gene, CDR1 is MDHEN and CDR2 is SYDVKM. The chain's CDR3 is CASSLIGSSYNSPLHF. The DNA for the CDR3 is TGTGCCAGCAGTTTAATTGGGAGCTCCTATAATTCACCCCTCCACTTT.

This clonotype was counted between two and nine times. The chain couples TRBV5-5 to TRBJ2-7, with 12 positions matching TRBD2. The germline gives CDR1 SGHKS, CDR2 YYEKEE (reference sequence). Trimming cost V 4 bases and J 0 bases; bases outside gene matches: 5. This CDR3 contains 16 residues. The CDR3 DNA is TGTGCCAGCAGCCCAGGGACTAGCGGGCACTCCTACGAGCAGTACTTC. This gives the protein CASSPGTSGHSYEQYF.

The table lists this clonotype with a few counts. V is TRBV15 and J is TRBJ1-4, with no clear D. V was clipped by 3 bases and J by 8 bases, with 7 bases between them. The CDR3 has 12 residues. CDR1 LNHNV and CDR2 YYDKDF come from the germline V gene (reference sequence). DNA for the CDR3: TGTGCCACCAGCAGCAATTGGGAAAAACTGTTTTTT. Translation: CATSSNWEKLFF.

This clonotype was seen ten or more times. The chain has TRBV7-4 and TRBJ2-5, with 7 bases aligning to TRBD1. CDR1 SGHVT and CDR2 SQSDAQ come from the germline V gene. CDR3 length equals 19 residues. Trimming at V came to 3 bases and at J to 2 bases, leaving 18 bases not matched to a gene. CDR3 region: CASSFATAGDGTAQETQYF. The CDR3 DNA reads TGTGCCAGCAGCTTCGCCACAGCTGGGGATGGGACAGCTCAAGAGACCCAGTACTTC.

Comments on this clonotype: A read error likely explains this, since a far larger clone differs by one base. The chain couples TRBV12-3 or TRBV12-4 to TRBJ2-1, with 7 nucleotides matching TRBD1. The CDR3 is 14 residues long. The ends lost 5 bases at V and 10 bases at J; junction bases unmatched: 11. This CDR3 reads CASSPPGQYYEQFF. Written as DNA, the CDR3 is TGTGCCAGCAGTCCACCGGGACAGTACTACGAGCAGTTCTTC.

The table lists this clonotype with a few counts. This chain uses TRBV18 with TRBJ2-2; TRBD2 agrees at 7 bases. The CDR3 loop spans 16 amino acids. The trim removed 1 base at V and 4 bases at J, leaving 6 bases unmatched. Germline V gene lookup returns CDR1 KGHSH and CDR2 LQKENI. As DNA, the CDR3 is TGTGCCAGCTCACCACTGCAGGGACTATCCACCGGGGAGCTGTTTTTT. It encodes CASSPLQGLSTGELFF. Full variable domain (remainder filled in from reference TRBV18 and TRBJ2-2): NAGVMQNPRHLVRRRGQEARLRCSPMKGHSHVYWYRQLPEEGLKFMVYLQKENIIDESGMPKERFSAEFPKEGPSILRIQQVVRGDSAAYFCASSPLQGLSTGELFFGEGSRLTVL.

The sample holds many counts of this clonotype. J is TRBJ1-4 and V is TRBV12-3 or TRBV12-4, with 9 positions matching TRBD1. V lost 4 bases to trimming and J lost 10 bases; unmatched junction nucleotides: 7. This CDR3 region has 14 residues. CDR3 region: CASSSTGQGGKLFF. CDR3 coding DNA: TGTGCCAGCAGTTCGACGGGACAGGGCGGAAAACTGTTTTTT.

Ten or more counts support this clonotype. The V call is TRBV6-2 or TRBV6-3, the J call TRBJ1-1; D call uncertain. CDR3 length equals 14 residues. The germline V gene has CDR1 MNHEY and CDR2 SVGEGT. V lost 8 bases, J lost 3 bases, and 16 bases lay in between. This CDR3 is CASGTEEEYTEAFF. DNA of the CDR3: TGTGCCAGCGGAACGGAGGAAGAATACACTGAAGCTTTCTTT.

The V gene is TRBV5-1, the J gene TRBJ1-4; the match to TRBD1 covers 7 bases. The CDR3 spans 15 residues. Germline values: CDR1 SGHRS, CDR2 YFSETQ. Trimming removed 0 bases from V and 3 bases from J; junction bases left unmatched: 2. This chain's CDR3 is CASSLETGSNEKLFF. The CDR3 DNA reads as TGCGCCAGCAGCTTGGAGACAGGGTCTAATGAAAAACTGTTTTTT.

The chain joins TRBV27 to TRBJ2-3; 12 bases match TRBD1. CDR3 size: 15 residues. Germline values: CDR1 MNHEY, CDR2 SMNVEV (reference sequence). The ends lost 6 bases at V and 5 bases at J; junction bases unmatched: 6. The CDR3 here is CASRFGTGGGDTQYF. The CDR3 DNA reads TGTGCCAGCAGATTCGGGACAGGGGGCGGAGATACGCAGTATTTT.

This clonotype was seen just once. A much larger clonotype is one base distant, so this may be a read error. This CDR3 fails to terminate in the conserved phenylalanine or tryptophan, so it likely reflects a read error. The CDR3 here is CASSSRGQPQHL. The CDR3 DNA follows: TGTGCCAGCAGTTCTCGGGGTCAGCCCCAGCATCTT. The V call is TRBV12-3 or TRBV12-4, the J call TRBJ1-5; D gene uncertain. The CDR3 spans 12 residues. Trimming shortened V by 4 bases and J by 6 bases, and 7 bases separated the two germline ends.

The sample holds a few counts of this clonotype. This chain uses TRBV12-3 or TRBV12-4 with TRBJ2-7, with 7 bases lining up with TRBD2. The V and J ends lost 5 bases and 2 bases, in that order; junction bases with no gene match: 9. The CDR3 sequence is 15 residues long. CDR3 in amino acids: CASSHPSSGAYEQYF. Written as DNA, the CDR3 is TGTGCCAGCAGTCATCCGTCTAGCGGAGCCTACGAGCAGTACTTC.

The sample holds many counts of this clonotype. Here the CDR3 DNA reads TGCGCCAGGCCCCGTACAGGGAATTTCTACAATGAGCAGTTCTTC. Encoded protein: CARPRTGNFYNEQFF. The chain joins TRBV5-1 to TRBJ2-1; weak D call: TRBD1 (6 bases). The CDR3 extends over 15 amino acids. V lost 8 bases, J lost 3 bases, and 18 bases lay in between. The germline gives CDR1 SGHRS, CDR2 YFSETQ. The complete variable domain, with remaining parts taken from reference TRBV5-1 and TRBJ2-1, reads KAGVTQTPRYLIKTRGQQVTLSCSPISGHRSVSWYQQTPGQGLQFLFEYFSETQRNKGNFPGRFSGRQFSNSRSEMNVSTLELGDSALYLCARPRTGNFYNEQFFGPGTRLTVL.

A few counts support this clonotype. CDR3: CASSRVVEGLSNEQFF. The CDR3 region has the DNA TGCGCCAGCAGCCGCGTAGTCGAAGGCTTGAGCAATGAGCAGTTCTTC. This chain links TRBV4-1 with TRBJ2-1, with unresolved D. The germline V and J ends were trimmed by 4 bases and 6 bases, with 19 bases remaining between them. The CDR3 contains 16 residues. From germline, CDR1 is MGHRA and CDR2 YSYEKL.

The chain links TRBV18 to TRBJ2-1; TRBD1 is a possible D gene (6 bases). The ends were cut back, 5 bases at V and 8 bases at J, with 10 bases in the middle. The CDR3 extends over 12 amino acids. Germline loops: CDR1 KGHSH, CDR2 LQKENI. CDR3 in amino acids: CASSSRGHEQFF. The CDR3 DNA follows: TGTGCCAGCTCATCCAGGGGTCATGAGCAGTTCTTC.

The genes are TRBV20-1 and TRBJ1-1; the D is unclear. The CDR3 is made up of 14 amino acids. CDR1 and CDR2 (germline): DFQATT, SNEGSKA (reference sequence). Trimming shortened V by 6 bases and J by 1 base, and 15 bases separated the two germline ends. The CDR3 DNA reads TGCAGTGCCCCGTCAACCACAGAGAACACTGAAGCTTTCTTT. Protein: CSAPSTTENTEAFF.

This clonotype showed up many times. The rearrangement joins TRBV20-1 to TRBJ2-1; 8 nucleotides align to TRBD2. Germline V gene data show CDR1 as DFQATT and CDR2 as SNEGSKA (reference sequence). The V segment lost 3 bases and the J segment 7 bases; nucleotides outside the gene matches: 11. The CDR3 contains 15 residues. DNA for the CDR3: TGCAGTGCTAGTATTCTGCCGGGAGGGCCGAATGAGCAGTTCTTC. The encoded protein is CSASILPGGPNEQFF.

The chain has TRBV28 and TRBJ1-2; TRBD1 agrees at 8 bases. The germline gives CDR1 MDHEN, CDR2 SYDVKM. The CDR3 totals 17 residues. The J segment lost 5 bases and the V segment lost 3 bases, leaving 14 bases of the junction unmatched. The CDR3 protein is CASSFAGMKTGAYGYTF. CDR3 nucleotides: TGTGCCAGCAGTTTCGCCGGTATGAAGACAGGGGCGTATGGCTACACCTTC.

This clonotype was recorded at least ten times. The CDR3 coding sequence is TGTGCCAGCACCCTCCGGACAGGGGTAAAGGAGACCCAGTACTTC. Encoded protein: CASTLRTGVKETQYF. The chain recombines TRBV6-1 with TRBJ2-5, with 9 bases identical to TRBD1. CDR1 and CDR2 from the germline V gene are MNHNS and SASEGT. The CDR3 sequence is 15 residues long. Trimming at V came to 7 bases and at J to 5 bases, leaving 11 bases not matched to a gene.

A few counts support this clonotype. The J gene is TRBJ2-7, the V gene TRBV25-1; maybe TRBD2 (5 bases). The CDR3 loop spans 15 amino acids. Trimming removed 4 bases at V and 0 bases at J, with 13 bases between. Per germline, CDR1 MGHDK and CDR2 SYGVNS. The CDR3 protein is CASSGGGLFSYEQYF. The CDR3 region has the DNA TGTGCCAGCAGTGGAGGTGGACTCTTCTCCTACGAGCAGTACTTC.

The CDR3 DNA reads TGTGCCAGCAGTCCCGGACTAGCGGTTGCCTACGAGCAGTACTTC. Amino acid sequence: CASSPGLAVAYEQYF. The V call is TRBV27, the J call TRBJ2-7; the match to TRBD2 covers 10 bases. After removal of 5 bases from V and 2 bases from J, the junction contained 6 bases not matched to a gene. Germline V gene lookup returns CDR1 MNHEY and CDR2 SMNVEV (reference sequence). The CDR3 length is 15 residues.

This clonotype was found a few times. The J gene is TRBJ1-6, the V gene TRBV7-9; D remains ambiguous. The CDR3 consists of 13 residues. Germline values: CDR1 SEHNR, CDR2 FQNEAQ (reference sequence). V was shortened by 10 bases and J by 9 bases, with 16 bases between the two germline ends. Here the CDR3 reads CATAFFESSPLHF. The CDR3 region has the DNA TGTGCCACGGCCTTTTTTGAAAGTTCACCCCTCCACTTT. The variable domain in full, with the rest retrieved from reference TRBV7-9 and TRBJ1-6, is DTGVSQNPRHKITKRGQNVTFRCDPISEHNRLYWYRQTLGQGPEFLTYFQNEAQLEKSRLLSDRFSAERPKGSFSTLEIQRTEQGDSAMYLCATAFFESSPLHFGNGTRLTVT.

This clonotype showed up many times. The chain recombines TRBV12-3 or TRBV12-4 with TRBJ2-3; no clear D. The CDR3 covers 13 residues. The germline V and J ends were trimmed by 4 bases and 7 bases, with 12 bases remaining between them. The CDR3 is CASSSRSINTQYF. For the CDR3, the DNA is TGTGCCAGCAGTTCACGTAGTATTAATACGCAGTATTTT.

This clonotype has more than one count but fewer than ten. The chain is built from TRBV6-1 and TRBJ1-4; D not certain. Germline CDR1 MNHNS, CDR2 SASEGT. The CDR3 extends over 14 amino acids. V gave up 6 bases and J gave up 1 base, with 9 bases separating them. CDR3 in amino acids: CASRPHLTNEKLFF. CDR3 coding DNA: TGTGCCAGCAGACCACACCTAACTAATGAAAAACTGTTTTTT.

As regards this clonotype: A single base separates this from a much larger clone, so it may be a read error. The V call is TRBV7-8, the J call TRBJ2-4; possible D gene TRBD2, 5 bases. Trimming cost V 3 bases and J 13 bases, with 22 bases left between them. This CDR3 has 15 residues. Germline V CDR1 and CDR2: SGHVS, FQNEAQ. Here the CDR3 DNA reads TGTGCCAGCAGCTTCAGCGGAGCCAACTACAATGAGCAGTACTTC. The encoded protein is CASSFSGANYNEQYF.

This clonotype was detected many times. The rearrangement links TRBV5-1 to TRBJ2-7; the match to TRBD2 covers 9 bases. The V gene end was trimmed by 0 bases and the J gene end by 2 bases; junction bases not matched to a gene: 6. The CDR3 loop spans 16 amino acids. The germline V gene has CDR1 SGHRS and CDR2 YFSETQ. CDR3 sequence: CASSLVASGATYEQYF. CDR3 coding DNA: TGCGCCAGCAGCTTGGTGGCTAGCGGGGCCACCTACGAGCAGTACTTC.

This clonotype occurred a few times. The rearrangement uses TRBV5-1 and TRBJ1-1; tentatively, D is TRBD1 (6 bases). Germline CDR1 and CDR2: SGHRS and YFSETQ. CDR3 length: 18 residues. V dropped 0 bases and J dropped 0 bases, with 18 bases sitting between them. The CDR3 DNA follows: TGCGCCAGCAGCTTGGTCGCAGGGGCGACAATCATGAACACTGAAGCTTTCTTT. Its translation is CASSLVAGATIMNTEAFF.

This chain links TRBV5-6 with TRBJ1-4; perhaps TRBD1 as D (6 bases). V was clipped by 5 bases and J by 0 bases, with 17 bases between them. The CDR3 spans 17 residues. The V gene's germline CDR1 is SGHDT and CDR2 YYEEEE. CDR3 DNA: TGTGCCAGCAGTTGGGGACAATCGGCCGCAACTAATGAAAAACTGTTTTTT. Protein product: CASSWGQSAATNEKLFF.